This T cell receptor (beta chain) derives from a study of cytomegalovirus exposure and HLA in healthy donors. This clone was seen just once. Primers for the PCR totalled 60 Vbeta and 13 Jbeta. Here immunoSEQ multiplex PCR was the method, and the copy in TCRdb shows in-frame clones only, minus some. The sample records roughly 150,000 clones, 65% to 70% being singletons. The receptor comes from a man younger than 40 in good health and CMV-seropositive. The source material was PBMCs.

CDR3 amino acids: CASSALTSGSTDTQYF. The CDR3 bases are TGTGCCAGCAGCGCTTTGACTAGCGGGAGCACAGATACGCAGTATTTT. The chain is built from TRBV7-8 and TRBJ2-3; 10 bases align to TRBD2. Germline V lookup: CDR1 SGHVS, CDR2 FQNEAQ. V was pared by 5 bases and J by 0 bases, with 5 bases of the junction left unmatched. The length of the CDR3 is 16 residues.